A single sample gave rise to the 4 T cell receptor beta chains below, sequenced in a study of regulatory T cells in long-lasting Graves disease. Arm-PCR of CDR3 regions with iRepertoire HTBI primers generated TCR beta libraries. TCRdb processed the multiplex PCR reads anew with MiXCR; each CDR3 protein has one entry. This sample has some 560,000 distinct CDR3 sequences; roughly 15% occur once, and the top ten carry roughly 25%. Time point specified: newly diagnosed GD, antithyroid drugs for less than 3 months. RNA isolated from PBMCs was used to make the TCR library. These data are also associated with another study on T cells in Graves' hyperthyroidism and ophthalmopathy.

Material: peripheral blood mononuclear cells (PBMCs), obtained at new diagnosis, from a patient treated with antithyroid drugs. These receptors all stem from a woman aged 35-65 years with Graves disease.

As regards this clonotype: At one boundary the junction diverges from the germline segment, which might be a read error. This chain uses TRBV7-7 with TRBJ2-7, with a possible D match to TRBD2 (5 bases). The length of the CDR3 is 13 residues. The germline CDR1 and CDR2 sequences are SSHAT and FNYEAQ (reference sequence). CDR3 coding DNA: TGTGCTAGCAGCTTAGATGTCGGGGACGAGCAGTACTTC. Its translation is CASSLDVGDEQYF.

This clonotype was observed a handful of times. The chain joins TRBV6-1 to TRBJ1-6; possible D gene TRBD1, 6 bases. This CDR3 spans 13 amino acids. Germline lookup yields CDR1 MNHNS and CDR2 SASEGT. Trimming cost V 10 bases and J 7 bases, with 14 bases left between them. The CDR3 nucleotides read TGTGCCACTCGTATGGGGGCAAATTCACCCCTCCACTTT. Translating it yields CATRMGANSPLHF.

The DNA of the CDR3 is TGCAGTGCGGAACTTACAGGGACCGGGGAGCTGTTTTTT. As protein: CSAELTGTGELFF. The J gene is TRBJ2-2, the V gene TRBV20-1; a weak D match, TRBD1 (6 bases). CDR3 length: 13 residues. V dropped 6 bases and J dropped 5 bases, with 13 bases sitting between them. Germline CDR1 and CDR2: DFQATT and SNEGSKA (reference sequence).

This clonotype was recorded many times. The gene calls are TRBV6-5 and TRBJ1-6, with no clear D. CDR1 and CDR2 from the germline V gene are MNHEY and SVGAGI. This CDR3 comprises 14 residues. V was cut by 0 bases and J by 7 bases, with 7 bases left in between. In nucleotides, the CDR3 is TGTGCCAGCAGTTACTCAGGGAGAAATTCACCCCTCCACTTT. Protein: CASSYSGRNSPLHF.